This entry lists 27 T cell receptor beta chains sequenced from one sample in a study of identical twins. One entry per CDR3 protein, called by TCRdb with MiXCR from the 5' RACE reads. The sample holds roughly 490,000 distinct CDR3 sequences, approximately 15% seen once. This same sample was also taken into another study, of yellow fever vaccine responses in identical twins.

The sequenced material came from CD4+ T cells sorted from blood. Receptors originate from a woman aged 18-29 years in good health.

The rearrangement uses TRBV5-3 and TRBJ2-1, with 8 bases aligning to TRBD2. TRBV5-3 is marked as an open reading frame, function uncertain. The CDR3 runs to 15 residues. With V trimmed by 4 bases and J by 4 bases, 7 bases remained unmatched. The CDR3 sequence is CARSVLAEIYNEQFF. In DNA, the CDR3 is TGTGCCAGAAGCGTACTAGCGGAAATATACAATGAGCAGTTCTTC.

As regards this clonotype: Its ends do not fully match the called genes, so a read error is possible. CDR3 sequence reads: CASSLTTQGMQYF. The CDR3, as DNA: TGTGCTAGCAGTTTAACCACACAGGGTATGCAGTATTTT. The V gene is TRBV27, the J gene TRBJ2-3; D perhaps matches TRBD1 (6 bases). Looked up from germline, CDR1 is MNHEY and CDR2 is SMNVEV (reference sequence). This CDR3 spans 13 amino acids.

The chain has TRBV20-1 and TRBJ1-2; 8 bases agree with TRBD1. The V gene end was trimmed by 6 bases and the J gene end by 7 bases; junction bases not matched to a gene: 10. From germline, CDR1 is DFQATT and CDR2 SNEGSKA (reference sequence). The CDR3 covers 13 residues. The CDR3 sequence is CSALGQGAGGYTF. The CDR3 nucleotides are TGCAGTGCCCTCGGGCAGGGGGCAGGTGGCTACACCTTC.

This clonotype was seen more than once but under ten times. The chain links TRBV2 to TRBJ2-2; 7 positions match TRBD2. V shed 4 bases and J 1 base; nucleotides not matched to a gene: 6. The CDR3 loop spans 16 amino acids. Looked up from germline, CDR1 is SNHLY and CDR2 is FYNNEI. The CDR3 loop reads CASSASGTKNTGELFF. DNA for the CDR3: TGTGCCAGCAGTGCTTCCGGGACTAAGAACACCGGGGAGCTGTTTTTT.

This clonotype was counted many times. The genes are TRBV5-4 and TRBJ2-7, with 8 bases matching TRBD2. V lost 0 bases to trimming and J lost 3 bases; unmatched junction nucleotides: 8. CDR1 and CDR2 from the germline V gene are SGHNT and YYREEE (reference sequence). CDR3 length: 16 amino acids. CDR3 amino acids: CASSLAGGGLFYEQYF. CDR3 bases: TGTGCCAGCAGCTTGGCTGGCGGGGGGCTGTTCTACGAGCAGTACTTC.

This CDR3 reads CASSLKVLAGGPWVGELFF. For the CDR3, the DNA is TGTGCCAGCAGCTTAAAAGTTCTAGCGGGGGGCCCATGGGTCGGGGAGCTGTTTTTT. The chain carries TRBV11-2 and TRBJ2-2; 11 nucleotides agree with TRBD2. V was clipped by 2 bases and J by 7 bases; unmatched bases: 15. The V gene's germline CDR1 is SGHAT and CDR2 FQNNGV. CDR3 size: 19 residues.

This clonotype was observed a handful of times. Here the CDR3 DNA reads TGTGCCAGTACCAATCTAGCGGGAAACAAAAACATTCAGTACTTC. Encoded protein: CASTNLAGNKNIQYF. The rearrangement joins TRBV19 to TRBJ2-4, with TRBD2 matching over 9 bases. The CDR3 runs to 15 residues. Looked up from germline, CDR1 is LNHDA and CDR2 is SQIVND (reference sequence). The V segment lost 7 bases and the J segment 3 bases; nucleotides outside the gene matches: 7. Based on the CDR3 plus reference TRBV19 and TRBJ2-4, the full variable domain is DGGITQSPKYLFRKEGQNVTLSCEQNLNHDAMYWYRQDPGQGLRLIYYSQIVNDFQKGDIAEGYSVSREKKESFPLTVTSAQKNPTAFYLCASTNLAGNKNIQYFGAGTRLSVL.

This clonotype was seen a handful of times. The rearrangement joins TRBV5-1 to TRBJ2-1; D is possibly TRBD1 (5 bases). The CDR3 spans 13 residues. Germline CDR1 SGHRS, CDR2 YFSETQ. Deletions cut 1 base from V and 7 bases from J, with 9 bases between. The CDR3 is CASSLNRLNEQFF. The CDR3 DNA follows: TGCGCCAGCAGCTTGAACAGGTTAAATGAGCAGTTCTTC.

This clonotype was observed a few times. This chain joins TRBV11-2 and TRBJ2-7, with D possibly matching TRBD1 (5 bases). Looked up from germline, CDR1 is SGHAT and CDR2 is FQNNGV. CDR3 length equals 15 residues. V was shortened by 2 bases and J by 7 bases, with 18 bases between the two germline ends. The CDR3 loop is CASSLQQASIWEQYF. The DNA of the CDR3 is TGTGCCAGCAGCTTACAACAGGCCTCGATCTGGGAGCAGTACTTC.

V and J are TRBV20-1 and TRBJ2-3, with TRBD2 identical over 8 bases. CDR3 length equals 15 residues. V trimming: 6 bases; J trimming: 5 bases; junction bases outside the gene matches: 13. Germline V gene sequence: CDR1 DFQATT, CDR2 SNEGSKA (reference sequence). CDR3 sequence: CSATIPGLEEDTQYF. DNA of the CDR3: TGCAGTGCCACTATACCGGGACTAGAGGAAGATACGCAGTATTTT.

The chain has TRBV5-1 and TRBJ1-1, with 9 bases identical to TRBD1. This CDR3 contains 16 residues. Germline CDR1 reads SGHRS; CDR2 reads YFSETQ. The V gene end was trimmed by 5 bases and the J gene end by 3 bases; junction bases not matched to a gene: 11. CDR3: CASRWGTGPPHTEAFF. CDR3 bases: TGCGCCAGCAGGTGGGGGACAGGGCCCCCACACACTGAAGCTTTCTTT.

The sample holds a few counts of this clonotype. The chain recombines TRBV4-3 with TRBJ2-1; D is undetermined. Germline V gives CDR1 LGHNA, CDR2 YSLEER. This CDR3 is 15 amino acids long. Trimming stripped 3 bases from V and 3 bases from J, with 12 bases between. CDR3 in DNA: TGCGCCAGCAGCCACGGCTGGGCGTTCTACAATGAGCAGTTCTTC. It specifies CASSHGWAFYNEQFF.

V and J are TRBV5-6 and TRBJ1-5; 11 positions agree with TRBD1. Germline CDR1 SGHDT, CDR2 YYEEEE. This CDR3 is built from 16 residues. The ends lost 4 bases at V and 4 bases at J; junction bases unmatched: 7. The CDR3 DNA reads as TGTGCCAGCAGCGACGGGACAGGGGGTCCTAATCAGCCCCAGCATTTT. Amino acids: CASSDGTGGPNQPQHF. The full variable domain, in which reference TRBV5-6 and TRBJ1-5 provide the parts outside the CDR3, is DAGVTQSPTHLIKTRGQQVTLRCSPKSGHDTVSWYQQALGQGPQFIFQYYEEEERQRGNFPDRFSGHQFPNYSSELNVNALLLGDSALYLCASSDGTGGPNQPQHFGDGTRLSIL.

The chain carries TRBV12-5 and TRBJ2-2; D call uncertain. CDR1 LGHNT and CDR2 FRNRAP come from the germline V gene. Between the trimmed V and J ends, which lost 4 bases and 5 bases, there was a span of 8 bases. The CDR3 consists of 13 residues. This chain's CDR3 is CASGWSNTGELFF. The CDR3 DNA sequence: TGTGCTAGTGGTTGGAGTAATACCGGGGAGCTGTTTTTT. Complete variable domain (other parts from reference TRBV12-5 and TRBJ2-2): DARVTQTPRHKVTEMGQEVTMRCQPILGHNTVFWYRQTMMQGLELLAYFRNRAPLDDSGMPKDRFSAEMPDATLATLKIQPSEPRDSAVYFCASGWSNTGELFFGEGSRLTVL.

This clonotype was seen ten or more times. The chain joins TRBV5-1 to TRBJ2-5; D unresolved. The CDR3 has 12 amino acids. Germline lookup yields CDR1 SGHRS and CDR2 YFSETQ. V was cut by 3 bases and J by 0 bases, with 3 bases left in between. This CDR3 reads CASSWNQETQYF. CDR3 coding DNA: TGCGCCAGCAGCTGGAACCAAGAGACCCAGTACTTC. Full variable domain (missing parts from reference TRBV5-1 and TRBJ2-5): KAGVTQTPRYLIKTRGQQVTLSCSPISGHRSVSWYQQTPGQGLQFLFEYFSETQRNKGNFPGRFSGRQFSNSRSEMNVSTLELGDSALYLCASSWNQETQYFGPGTRLLVL.

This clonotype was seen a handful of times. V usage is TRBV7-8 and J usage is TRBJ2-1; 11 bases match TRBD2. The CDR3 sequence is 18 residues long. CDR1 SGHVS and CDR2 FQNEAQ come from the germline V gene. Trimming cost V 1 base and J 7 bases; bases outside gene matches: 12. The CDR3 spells CASSLGPLAGGPPNEQFF. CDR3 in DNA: TGTGCCAGCAGCTTAGGGCCTTTAGCGGGAGGGCCACCTAATGAGCAGTTCTTC.

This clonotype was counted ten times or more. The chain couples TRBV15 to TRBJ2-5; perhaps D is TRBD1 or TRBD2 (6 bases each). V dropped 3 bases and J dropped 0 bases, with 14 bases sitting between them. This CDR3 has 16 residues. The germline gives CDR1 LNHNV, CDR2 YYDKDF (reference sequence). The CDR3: CATSRGARTNQETQYF. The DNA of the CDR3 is TGTGCCACCAGCAGGGGGGCCCGGACTAACCAAGAGACCCAGTACTTC.

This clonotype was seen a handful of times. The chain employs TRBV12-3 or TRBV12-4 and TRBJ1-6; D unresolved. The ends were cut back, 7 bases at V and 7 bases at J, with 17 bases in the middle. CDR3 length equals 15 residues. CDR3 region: CASKLNVGENSPLHF. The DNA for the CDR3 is TGTGCCAGCAAGCTCAACGTGGGCGAGAATTCACCCCTCCACTTT.

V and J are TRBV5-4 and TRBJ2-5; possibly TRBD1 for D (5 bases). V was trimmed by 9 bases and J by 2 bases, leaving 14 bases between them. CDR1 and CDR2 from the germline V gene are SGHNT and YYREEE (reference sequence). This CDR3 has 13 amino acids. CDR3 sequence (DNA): TGTGCCATCGGCTCAGGACAACAAGAGACCCAGTACTTC. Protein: CAIGSGQQETQYF.

CDR3 nucleotides: TGTGCCAGCAGCCGCACAGAGGCGGAATCCGGGGAGCTGTTTTTT. Its protein product is CASSRTEAESGELFF. This rearrangement joins TRBV7-6 to TRBJ2-2; no clear D. The CDR3 is 15 residues long. V was pared by 5 bases and J by 6 bases, with 16 bases between. The V gene's germline CDR1 is SGHVS and CDR2 FNYEAQ.

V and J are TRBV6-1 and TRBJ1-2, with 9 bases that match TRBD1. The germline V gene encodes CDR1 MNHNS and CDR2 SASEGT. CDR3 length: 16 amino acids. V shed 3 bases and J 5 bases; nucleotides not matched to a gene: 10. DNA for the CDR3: TGTGCCAGCAGTGACCGGGACAGGGCTGGATGGTATGGCTACACCTTC. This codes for CASSDRDRAGWYGYTF.

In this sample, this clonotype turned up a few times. The CDR3 nucleotides read TGTGCCAGCAGCCGTTCTTTTGGTAACTCCTACGAGCAGTACTTC. Translation gives CASSRSFGNSYEQYF. J is TRBJ2-7 and V is TRBV28; D not resolved. With 6 bases removed from V and 0 bases from J, the gap between germline ends came to 15 bases. Germline CDR1 and CDR2: MDHEN and SYDVKM. The CDR3 runs to 15 residues.

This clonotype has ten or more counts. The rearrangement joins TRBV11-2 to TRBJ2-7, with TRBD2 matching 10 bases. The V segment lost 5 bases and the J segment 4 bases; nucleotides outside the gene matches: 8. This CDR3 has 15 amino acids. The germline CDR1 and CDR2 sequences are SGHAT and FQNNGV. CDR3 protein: CASSRPSGSGYEQYF. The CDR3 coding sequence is TGTGCCAGCAGCCGTCCTAGCGGGAGTGGGTACGAGCAGTACTTC.

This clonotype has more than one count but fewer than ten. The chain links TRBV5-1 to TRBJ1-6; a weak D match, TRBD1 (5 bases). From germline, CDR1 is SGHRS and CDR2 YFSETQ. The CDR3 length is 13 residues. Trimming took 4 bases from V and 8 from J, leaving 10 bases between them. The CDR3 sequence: CASSRGVDSPLHF. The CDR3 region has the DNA TGCGCCAGCAGCCGGGGGGTTGATTCACCCCTCCACTTT.

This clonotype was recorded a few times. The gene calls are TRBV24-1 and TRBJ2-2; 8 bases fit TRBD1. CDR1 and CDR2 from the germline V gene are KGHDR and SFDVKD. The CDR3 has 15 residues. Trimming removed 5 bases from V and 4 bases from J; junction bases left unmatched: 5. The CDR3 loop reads CATSAQTGATGELFF. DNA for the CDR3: TGTGCCACCAGTGCTCAGACAGGGGCCACCGGGGAGCTGTTTTTT.

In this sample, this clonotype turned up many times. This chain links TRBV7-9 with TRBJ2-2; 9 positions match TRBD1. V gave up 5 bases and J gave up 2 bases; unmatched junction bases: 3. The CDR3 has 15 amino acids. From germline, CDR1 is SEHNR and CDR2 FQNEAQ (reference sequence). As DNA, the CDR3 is TGTGCCAGCAGCGCGACAGGGGGAAACACCGGGGAGCTGTTTTTT. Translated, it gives CASSATGGNTGELFF.

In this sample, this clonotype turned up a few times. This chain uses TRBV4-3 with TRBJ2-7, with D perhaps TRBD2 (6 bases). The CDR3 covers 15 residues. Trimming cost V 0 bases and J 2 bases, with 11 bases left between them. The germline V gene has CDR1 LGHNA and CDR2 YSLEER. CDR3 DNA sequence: TGCGCCAGCAGCCAAGAAGGCCGCGGGGCCTACGAGCAGTACTTC. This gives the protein CASSQEGRGAYEQYF.